The clone carrying this TCR beta chain occurred many times. The antigen is unknown. TCRdb itself ran the 5' RACE reads through MiXCR, one entry per CDR3 protein. Counted here are roughly 72,000 distinct CDR3 sequences, nearly 9% occurring once; the ten biggest clones make up approximately 2%. These data are taken from a study of spatial heterogeneity in lung cancer. Findings and limits, study-wide: Follow-up blood showed ubiquitous expanded tumor TCRs less than blood at resection did.

Time point indicated: blood at routine non-recurrence follow-up after resection. Tumor, nontumor lung or frozen PBMC supplied whole RNA that was sequenced unsorted. Germline CDR1 and CDR2: KGHDR and SFDVKD. V was pared by 5 bases and J by 1 base, with 11 bases between. There are 15 residues in the CDR3. This TCR was recovered from a female donor with early-stage non-small cell lung cancer. The sequencing here drew on PBMCs, taken at follow-up. V and J are TRBV24-1 and TRBJ2-1, with a tentative D call TRBD2 (6 bases). The CDR3 DNA reads TGTGCCACCAGTGCCCAACTAGCTTCCTACAATGAGCAGTTCTTC. It is translated as CATSAQLASYNEQFF.